A selection of T cell receptor beta chains follows, all from one sample in a study of cytomegalovirus exposure and HLA in healthy donors. The protocol was immunoSEQ multiplex PCR, while the TCRdb copy is restricted to in-frame clones and leaves out a portion. Altogether approximately 120,000 clones are present, about 11% being singletons, with the ten largest covering 3.5% to 5%. The sample taken for sequencing was PBMCs. These receptors originate from a woman under 30 in good health and CMV-seropositive. The CDR3 runs from the conserved cysteine through the conserved F or W. Each record gives: V gene, J gene, D gene, clone size, CDR3 protein, CDR3 DNA. The D gene is left open where the match is weak. Rows may omit the clone size; those that give it use once, few, many or a size class.

>TRBV9|TRBJ1-2|TRBD1|NA
CASSGGQGILYGYTF
TGTGCCAGCAGCGGGGGACAGGGGATCCTCTATGGCTACACCTTC
>TRBV2|TRBJ2-3|TRBD2|few
CASRVGGPSADTQYF
TGTGCCAGCCGGGTGGGAGGGCCGAGTGCAGATACGCAGTATTTT
>TRBV5-6|TRBJ1-2|NA|few
CASSLARALYTF
TGTGCCAGCAGCTTGGCCAGGGCCCTCTACACCTTC
>TRBV7-2|TRBJ2-2|TRBD2|few
CASSLVLVAGGNGELFF
TGTGCCAGCAGCTTAGTCTTGGTAGCGGGAGGTAACGGGGAGCTGTTTTTT
>TRBV2|TRBJ2-3|TRBD2|NA
CASKREKTDTQYF
TGTGCCAGCAAGCGGGAGAAGACAGATACGCAGTATTTT
>TRBV7-2|TRBJ2-7|NA|NA
CASSLPGGISYEQYF
TGTGCCAGCAGCTTACCGGGTGGAATCTCCTACGAGCAGTACTTC
>TRBV5-1|TRBJ2-5|TRBD2|NA
CASCRLAGGGETQYF
TGCGCCAGCTGCCGACTAGCGGGAGGGGGTGAGACCCAGTACTTC
>TRBV9|TRBJ1-1|NA|NA
CASSPRGGANTEAFF
TGTGCCAGCAGCCCAAGGGGGGGCGCGAACACTGAAGCTTTCTTT
>TRBV29-1|TRBJ2-1|TRBD2|few
CSISSGRSYNEQFF
TGCAGCATCTCTAGCGGGAGGTCCTACAATGAGCAGTTCTTC
>TRBV2|TRBJ1-4|NA|few
CASSASGGEKLFF
TGTGCCAGCAGTGCCTCGGGAGGAGAAAAACTGTTTTTT
>TRBV27|TRBJ2-7|TRBD2|few
CASSLLPGGKLAGVPGSEQYF
TGTGCCAGCAGTTTGTTACCAGGGGGAAAACTAGCGGGAGTCCCTGGGAGCGAGCAGTACTTC
>TRBV30|TRBJ1-2|NA|few
CAWRGSNYGYTF
TGTGCCTGGAGGGGGAGTAACTATGGCTACACCTTC
>TRBV6-5|TRBJ2-1|NA|few
CASCPDNYYNEQFF
TGTGCCAGCTGCCCGGACAACTACTACAATGAGCAGTTCTTC
>TRBV6-4|TRBJ1-1|NA|NA
CASSEGQNTEAFF
TGTGCCAGCAGTGAGGGACAGAACACTGAAGCTTTCTTT
>TRBV13|TRBJ1-1|TRBD1|NA
CASSTGGNTEAFF
TGTGCCAGCAGCACAGGGGGCAACACTGAAGCTTTCTTT
>TRBV29-1|TRBJ2-2|TRBD1|few
CSVELTGTGAVDTGELFF
TGCAGCGTTGAACTCACGGGAACAGGGGCGGTGGACACCGGGGAGCTGTTTTTT
>TRBV11-2|TRBJ2-2|TRBD1|NA
CASSLEGRGQVTGELFF
TGTGCCAGCAGCTTAGAAGGAAGGGGGCAGGTCACCGGGGAGCTGTTTTTT
>TRBV29-1|TRBJ2-7|TRBD2|NA
CSVESQREGYEQYF
TGCAGCGTTGAATCCCAGCGGGAGGGGTACGAGCAGTACTTC
>TRBV27|TRBJ2-3|TRBD1|NA
CASSFQAGGGDTQYF
TGTGCCAGCAGTTTTCAGGCAGGGGGTGGGGATACGCAGTATTTT
>TRBV5-1|TRBJ2-7|NA|few
CASSLEGISYEQYF
TGCGCCAGCAGCTTGGAGGGGATCTCCTACGAGCAGTACTTC
>TRBV6-1|TRBJ2-7|TRBD1|few
CASGRDRDYEQYF
TGTGCCAGCGGCCGGGACAGGGATTACGAGCAGTACTTC
>TRBV15|TRBJ2-1|NA|NA
CATSRGQSYNEQFF
TGTGCCACCAGCAGAGGACAGAGTTACAATGAGCAGTTCTTC